Below are 5 T cell receptor beta chains sequenced from a single sample in a study of cytomegalovirus exposure and HLA in healthy donors. The PCR was carried out with 60 Vbeta primers and 13 Jbeta primers. Measured with immunoSEQ multiplex PCR; TCRdb has only the in-frame clones, and not every one. The sample includes some 130,000 clones, about 68% of them seen just once. The material sequenced was PBMCs. These receptors all come from a human donor in good health.

The chain uses TRBV19 and TRBJ1-5, with D perhaps TRBD1 (5 bases). The V end lost 4 bases, the J end lost 4 bases, and 8 bases lay between the germline ends. The CDR3 length is 13 residues. Germline CDR1 LNHDA, CDR2 SQIVND (reference sequence). The CDR3, as DNA: TGTGCCAGTAGTAATCAGGGTAATCAGCCCCAGCATTTT. Amino acid sequence: CASSNQGNQPQHF.

The chain employs TRBV18 and TRBJ2-5, with 14 bases fitting TRBD2. The CDR3 runs 18 residues. CDR1 KGHSH and CDR2 LQKENI come from the germline V gene. V shed 2 bases and J 4 bases; nucleotides not matched to a gene: 9. CDR3 protein: CASSPFDNGLAGGETQYF. CDR3 coding DNA: TGTGCCAGCTCACCATTCGACAACGGACTAGCGGGAGGAGAGACCCAGTACTTC.

CDR3 sequence reads: CASSPRISRKAYEQYF. In DNA form, the CDR3 reads TGTGCCAGTAGTCCGAGAATCTCCCGTAAAGCCTACGAGCAGTACTTC. The chain uses TRBV19 and TRBJ2-7; D uncertain. Trimming removed 5 bases from V and 2 bases from J, with 19 bases in between. The germline V gene has CDR1 LNHDA and CDR2 SQIVND (reference sequence). The CDR3 has 16 amino acids.

The rearrangement links TRBV18 to TRBJ2-5; D is unclear. CDR1 and CDR2 from the germline V gene are KGHSH and LQKENI. CDR3 size: 15 residues. The V gene lost 0 bases and the J gene lost 2 bases, with 10 bases spanning the gap. The CDR3 loop reads CASSPPMTRQETQYF. Here the CDR3 DNA reads TGTGCCAGCTCACCACCTATGACAAGACAAGAGACCCAGTACTTC.

The V gene is TRBV7-3, the J gene TRBJ2-5; TRBD2 agrees at 11 bases. Germline values: CDR1 SGHTA, CDR2 FQGTGA. The CDR3 is made up of 16 amino acids. J was trimmed by 4 bases and V by 5 bases; bases with no gene match: 9. DNA of the CDR3: TGTGCCAGCAGCAATTTAGCGGGAGGGCTCGGAGAGACCCAGTACTTC. It codes for CASSNLAGGLGETQYF.